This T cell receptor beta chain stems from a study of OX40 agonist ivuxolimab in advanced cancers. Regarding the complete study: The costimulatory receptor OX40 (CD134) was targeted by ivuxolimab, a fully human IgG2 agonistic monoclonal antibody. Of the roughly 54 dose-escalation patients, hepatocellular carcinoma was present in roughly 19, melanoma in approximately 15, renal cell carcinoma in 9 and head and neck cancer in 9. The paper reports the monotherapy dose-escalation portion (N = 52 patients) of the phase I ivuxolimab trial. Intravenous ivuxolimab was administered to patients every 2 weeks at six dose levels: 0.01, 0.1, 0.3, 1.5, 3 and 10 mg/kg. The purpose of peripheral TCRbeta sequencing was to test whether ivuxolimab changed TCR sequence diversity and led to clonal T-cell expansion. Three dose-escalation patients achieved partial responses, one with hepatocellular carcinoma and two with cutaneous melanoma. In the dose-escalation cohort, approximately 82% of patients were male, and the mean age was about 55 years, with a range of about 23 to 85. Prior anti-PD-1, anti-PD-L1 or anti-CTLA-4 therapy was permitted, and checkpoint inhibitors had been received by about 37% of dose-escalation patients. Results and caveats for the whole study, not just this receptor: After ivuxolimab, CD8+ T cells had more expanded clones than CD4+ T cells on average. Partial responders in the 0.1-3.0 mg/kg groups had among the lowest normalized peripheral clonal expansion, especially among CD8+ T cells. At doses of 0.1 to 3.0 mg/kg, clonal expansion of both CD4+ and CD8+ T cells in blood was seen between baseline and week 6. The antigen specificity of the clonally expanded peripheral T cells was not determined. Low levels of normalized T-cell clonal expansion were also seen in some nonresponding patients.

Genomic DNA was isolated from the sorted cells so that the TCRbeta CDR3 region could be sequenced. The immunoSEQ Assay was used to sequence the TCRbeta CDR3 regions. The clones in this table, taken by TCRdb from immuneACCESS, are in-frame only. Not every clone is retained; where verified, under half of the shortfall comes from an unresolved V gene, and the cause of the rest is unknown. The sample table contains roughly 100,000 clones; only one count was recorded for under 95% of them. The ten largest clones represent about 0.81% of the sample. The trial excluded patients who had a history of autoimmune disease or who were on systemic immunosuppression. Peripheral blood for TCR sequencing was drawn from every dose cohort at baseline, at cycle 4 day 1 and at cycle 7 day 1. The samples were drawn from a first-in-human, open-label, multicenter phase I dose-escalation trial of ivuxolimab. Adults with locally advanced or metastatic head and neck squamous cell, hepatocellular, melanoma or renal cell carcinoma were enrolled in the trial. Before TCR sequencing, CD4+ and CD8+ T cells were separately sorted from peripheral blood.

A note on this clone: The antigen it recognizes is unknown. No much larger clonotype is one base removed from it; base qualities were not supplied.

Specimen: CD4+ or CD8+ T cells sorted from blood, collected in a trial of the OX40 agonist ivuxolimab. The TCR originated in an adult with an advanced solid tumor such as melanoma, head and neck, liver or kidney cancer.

The CDR3 in this case is CASSPPRWRDSSSYNEQFF. The nucleotide sequence is TGTGCCAGCAGCCCCCCCCGCTGGCGGGATTCCAGCTCCTACAATGAGCAGTTCTTC. The chain is assembled from TRBV13 and TRBJ2-1, with TRBD2 as a weak D call on 6 bases. The CDR3 covers 19 residues, taking in both the cysteine and the phenylalanine. The kept DNA is CDR3 alone, 57 bases in frame from the first base. In the germline V gene (reference sequence), CDR1 corresponds to PRHDT and CDR2 to FYEKMQ. The V end loses 5 bases and the J end loses 0 bases, and a stretch of 23 bases separates them.